Listed below are T cell receptor beta chains from one sample, sequenced in a study of T cells after posttransplantation cyclophosphamide. The table came from immunoSEQ multiplex PCR; TCRdb's copy has only in-frame clones and leaves some out. Altogether tens of thousands of clones are present, around 93% being singletons, with the ten largest covering roughly 2.9%. The specimen sequenced was PBMCs. These receptor sequences come from a young woman in good health and a related stem cell transplant donor. CDR3s include the opening cysteine and the closing phenylalanine or tryptophan. Fields, in order: clone size, V gene, D gene, J gene, CDR3 protein, CDR3 DNA. A D gene is named only where the DNA matches it firmly. The size entry is marked missing in some rows and otherwise reads once, few, many or a size class.

.	TRBV7-2	TRBD1	TRBJ2-7	CASSLPDRFPYEQYF	TGTGCCAGCAGCCTCCCGGACAGGTTTCCCTACGAGCAGTACTTC
.	TRBV7-2	TRBD1	TRBJ1-1	CASRSQGAEAFF	TGTGCCAGCAGGTCTCAGGGGGCTGAAGCTTTCTTT
.	TRBV28	.	TRBJ2-7	CASSLPRVVSYEQYF	TGTGCCAGCAGTTTGCCCAGGGTGGTATCCTACGAGCAGTACTTC
few	TRBV29-1	TRBD1	TRBJ1-2	CSVATGANYGYTF	TGCAGCGTTGCCACAGGGGCGAACTATGGCTACACCTTC
.	TRBV4-2	.	TRBJ1-1	CASSQERQGTEAFF	TGTGCCAGCAGCCAAGAGCGGCAGGGGACTGAAGCTTTCTTT
.	TRBV19	.	TRBJ1-5	CASTKGPGQPQHF	TGTGCCAGTACAAAAGGGCCGGGTCAGCCCCAGCATTTT
.	TRBV4-2	TRBD2	TRBJ2-2	CASGAGGPAGELFF	TGTGCCAGCGGAGCGGGGGGGCCTGCCGGGGAGCTGTTTTTT
.	TRBV18	TRBD1	TRBJ1-5	CASSPAQGAGQPQHF	TGTGCCAGCTCACCGGCCCAGGGGGCTGGGCAGCCCCAGCATTTT
.	TRBV28	.	TRBJ1-6	CASSFTDSPLHF	TGTGCCAGCAGTTTTACGGATTCACCCCTCCACTTT
.	TRBV7-9	.	TRBJ2-7	CASSRAGSGEQYF	TGTGCCAGCAGCCGAGCAGGGTCCGGCGAGCAGTACTTC
.	TRBV28	.	TRBJ2-3	CASSYRASADTQYF	TGTGCCAGCAGTTACCGGGCCAGCGCAGATACGCAGTATTTT
once	TRBV4-2	TRBD1	TRBJ2-2	CASSPTGQGSTGELFF	TGTGCCAGCAGCCCTACGGGACAGGGTTCCACCGGGGAGCTGTTTTTT
.	TRBV6-6	TRBD1	TRBJ2-7	CASSSRDRGLYEQYF	TGTGCCAGCAGTTCCCGGGACAGGGGCCTTTACGAGCAGTACTTC
.	TRBV7-9	.	TRBJ2-7	CASSFVLDEQYF	TGTGCCAGCAGCTTCGTATTAGACGAGCAGTACTTC
.	TRBV30	TRBD1	TRBJ1-5	CAWSGTDYSNQPQHF	TGTGCCTGGAGCGGGACAGACTATAGCAATCAGCCCCAGCATTTT
.	TRBV5-1	.	TRBJ2-2	CASSLRQGGRELFF	TGCGCCAGCAGCTTGCGCCAGGGTGGACGGGAGCTGTTTTTT
.	TRBV11-2	.	TRBJ2-5	CASSSHAQYQETQYF	TGTGCCAGCAGCTCCCACGCACAGTACCAAGAGACCCAGTACTTC
.	TRBV10-3	.	TRBJ2-5	CAISDTGSKRETQYF	TGTGCCATCAGTGACACGGGATCCAAAAGAGAGACCCAGTACTTC
.	TRBV19	.	TRBJ1-1	CATLGQGRTEAFF	TGTGCCACCTTGGGTCAGGGTCGAACTGAAGCTTTCTTT